The 30 T cell receptor beta chains in this list originate from one sample, sequenced in a study of CD8+ T cells in alopecia areata. Treatment meaning: oral pan-JAK inhibitor, 5-10 mg twice daily. As the sequencing template, cDNA was produced by extracting RNA and reverse transcribing it. Profiling relied on immunoSEQ multiplex PCR, and the TCRdb table lists in-frame clones only, not all of them. This sample has a few hundred thousand clones, with 35% to 40% found just once. The material sequenced was CD4+ T cells sorted from blood, taken at roughly week 30, from a patient treated with tofacitinib. All receptors derive from a human donor with alopecia areata.

The rearrangement links TRBV10-3 to TRBJ2-7, with D perhaps being TRBD1 or TRBD2 (5 bases each). CDR1 and CDR2 (germline): ENHRY, SYGVKD. The germline V and J ends were trimmed by 10 bases and 4 bases, with 23 bases remaining between them. The CDR3 extends over 15 amino acids. CDR3 in amino acids: CATHNPGTGIYEQYF. The CDR3 DNA reads TGTGCCACCCATAATCCAGGGACCGGGATATACGAGCAGTACTTC.

This clone was detected a few times. The chain joins TRBV7-9 to TRBJ2-3; D gene ambiguous. Trimming took off 3 bases at V and 3 bases at J, with 13 bases between the two ends. The CDR3 length is 15 residues. In germline, CDR1 is SEHNR, CDR2 FQNEAQ (reference sequence). CDR3 nucleotide sequence: TGTGCCAGCAGCTTTGGGTCAACCGAGACAGATACGCAGTATTTT. This translates into CASSFGSTETDTQYF.

This clone was counted a few times. The chain uses TRBV7-2 and TRBJ2-1; weak D call: TRBD2 (5 bases). Germline lookup yields CDR1 SGHTA and CDR2 FQGNSA. Trimming took off 1 base at V and 8 bases at J, with 9 bases between the two ends. The CDR3 is 13 amino acids. The CDR3: CASSLGAGDEQFF. In nucleotides, the CDR3 is TGTGCCAGCAGCTTAGGGGCCGGGGATGAGCAGTTCTTC.

The V gene is TRBV27, the J gene TRBJ1-2, with 7 bases that match TRBD1. V gave up 3 bases and J gave up 5 bases; unmatched junction bases: 15. Germline loops: CDR1 MNHEY, CDR2 SMNVEV (reference sequence). CDR3 length equals 17 residues. The CDR3 loop is CASSFRDRTGSRYGYTF. DNA of the CDR3: TGTGCCAGCAGTTTTAGGGACCGGACAGGTAGTAGGTATGGCTACACCTTC.

This clone was detected a few times. V is TRBV18 and J is TRBJ2-7; 12 positions agree with TRBD1. The length of the CDR3 is 16 residues. The germline gives CDR1 KGHSH, CDR2 LQKENI. The junction had 10 bases not matched to a gene; V was cut back by 4 bases and J by 6 bases. The CDR3 DNA is TGTGCCAGCTCACTCACCCCGGGACAGGGGGCCGCCGAGCAGTACTTC. Its translation is CASSLTPGQGAAEQYF.

The chain employs TRBV6-5 and TRBJ1-5; D perhaps matches TRBD1 (5 bases). Trimming stripped 7 bases from V and 3 bases from J, with 16 bases between. Per the germline V gene, CDR1 is MNHEY and CDR2 is SVGAGI. The CDR3 extends over 15 amino acids. The CDR3: CASTGTLRDNQPQHF. The CDR3 DNA reads TGTGCCAGCACTGGGACCCTTAGGGACAATCAGCCCCAGCATTTT.

The V gene is TRBV2, the J gene TRBJ2-1, with 11 nucleotides matching TRBD2. The CDR3 consists of 15 residues. The germline gives CDR1 SNHLY, CDR2 FYNNEI. V lost 6 bases, J lost 5 bases, and 6 bases stayed unmatched. CDR3 protein: CASRPGLAENNEQFF. For the CDR3, the DNA is TGTGCCAGCAGGCCGGGACTAGCGGAGAACAATGAGCAGTTCTTC.

This chain uses TRBV7-3 with TRBJ1-2; TRBD1 might be the D (5 bases). V was cut by 5 bases and J by 6 bases, with 13 bases left in between. The CDR3 totals 13 residues. Germline V lookup: CDR1 SGHTA, CDR2 FQGTGA. The chain's CDR3 is CASSQVDRNGYTF. The CDR3 DNA follows: TGTGCCAGCAGCCAAGTAGACAGAAATGGCTACACCTTC.

The chain uses TRBV6-5 and TRBJ2-4; the D gene is possibly TRBD1 (6 bases). There are 15 residues in the CDR3. Germline V gene sequence: CDR1 MNHEY, CDR2 SVGAGI. V lost 6 bases and J lost 7, with 19 bases in between. The CDR3, as DNA: TGTGCCAGCAGCCCCACAGGGCTGATGGGGAACATTCAGTACTTC. Residues: CASSPTGLMGNIQYF.

The chain employs TRBV27 and TRBJ2-4, with 7 bases lining up with TRBD2. The germline V gene encodes CDR1 MNHEY and CDR2 SMNVEV (reference sequence). The trim removed 4 bases at V and 0 bases at J, leaving 12 bases unmatched. The CDR3 is made up of 18 amino acids. CDR3 amino acids: CASSSLGGGNIAKNIQYF. In DNA, the CDR3 is TGTGCCAGCAGTTCCCTAGGCGGGGGTAACATAGCCAAAAACATTCAGTACTTC.

This clone occurred a few times. The chain joins TRBV29-1 to TRBJ1-1; 11 bases are shared with TRBD1. Per germline, CDR1 SQVTM and CDR2 ANQGSEA. This CDR3 spans 12 amino acids. With 5 bases clipped from V and 5 bases from J, the junction kept 1 base outside the gene matches. The CDR3 coding sequence is TGCAGCGTTTGGGACAGGGGGACTGAAGCTTTCTTT. This sequence encodes CSVWDRGTEAFF.

The V and J genes are TRBV2 and TRBJ2-5; D is possibly TRBD2 (6 bases). Trimming cost V 5 bases and J 0 bases, with 13 bases left between them. The CDR3 contains 15 residues. In germline, CDR1 is SNHLY, CDR2 FYNNEI. In DNA form, the CDR3 reads TGTGCCAGCAGTAAGGACGGGAGATACCAAGAGACCCAGTACTTC. Its translation is CASSKDGRYQETQYF.

This sequence joins TRBV20-1 and TRBJ2-3; D is undetermined. Germline CDR1 DFQATT, CDR2 SNEGSKA (reference sequence). Trimming stripped 6 bases from V and 5 bases from J, with 6 bases between. The CDR3 is 10 residues long. The CDR3 loop reads CSATIDTQYF. In DNA, the CDR3 is TGCAGTGCGACGATAGATACGCAGTATTTT.

The rearrangement links TRBV29-1 to TRBJ1-3; D call uncertain. The CDR3 covers 16 residues. In germline, CDR1 is SQVTM, CDR2 ANQGSEA. The V end lost 4 bases, the J end lost 2 bases, and 18 bases lay between the germline ends. The CDR3 region is CSVAGLGSYPGNTIYF. The CDR3 region has the DNA TGCAGCGTTGCGGGTTTGGGCAGCTACCCTGGAAACACCATATATTTT.

This sequence joins TRBV15 and TRBJ2-5, with D possibly TRBD2 on 6 matching bases. CDR1 LNHNV and CDR2 YYDKDF come from the germline V gene (reference sequence). This CDR3 comprises 14 residues. V was cut by 7 bases and J by 2 bases, with 14 bases left in between. The CDR3 DNA reads TGTGCCACCAAAGGGGCCGGGGGACAAGAGACCCAGTACTTC. Its protein product is CATKGAGGQETQYF.

This clone occurred once. The V and J genes are TRBV27 and TRBJ1-2; 8 nucleotides align to TRBD1. The trim removed 6 bases at V and 4 bases at J, leaving 4 bases unmatched. This CDR3 has 13 residues. Germline assignment: CDR1 MNHEY and CDR2 SMNVEV (reference sequence). CDR3 nucleotides: TGTGCCAGCAGGGGACAGGCGGGCTATGGCTACACCTTC. Its protein is CASRGQAGYGYTF.

The chain is built from TRBV9 and TRBJ2-3; 14 positions match TRBD2. The V and J ends lost 4 bases and 5 bases, in that order; junction bases with no gene match: 9. From germline, CDR1 is SGDLS and CDR2 YYNGEE. This CDR3 region has 17 residues. The chain's CDR3 is CASSPRTSGGRGDTQYF. The DNA for the CDR3 is TGTGCCAGCAGCCCACGGACTAGCGGGGGGCGGGGAGATACGCAGTATTTT.

The rearrangement uses TRBV7-6 and TRBJ2-1, with D possibly matching TRBD2 (5 bases). Germline V gene lookup returns CDR1 SGHVS and CDR2 FNYEAQ. V was cut by 5 bases and J by 3 bases, with 11 bases left in between. This CDR3 is 14 amino acids long. In DNA, the CDR3 is TGTGCCAGCAGCCGGACTTTGAACTACAATGAGCAGTTCTTC. It specifies CASSRTLNYNEQFF.

This clone was detected only once. The V call is TRBV19, the J call TRBJ1-2; TRBD1 matches at 9 bases. Germline V gene data show CDR1 as LNHDA and CDR2 as SQIVND (reference sequence). V dropped 4 bases and J dropped 3; count of bases not matched to a gene: 9. The CDR3 totals 16 residues. In DNA, the CDR3 is TGTGCCAGTAGTAGGCCGGGACAGGGACCCTACTATGGCTACACCTTC. This sequence encodes CASSRPGQGPYYGYTF.

This clone was seen a handful of times. This sequence joins TRBV4-2 and TRBJ2-3; D remains unclear. V was clipped by 2 bases and J by 1 base, with 7 bases between them. CDR1 and CDR2 from the germline V gene are LGHNA and YNFKEQ. The CDR3 runs to 14 residues. CDR3: CASSQLPRTDTQYF. Here the CDR3 DNA reads TGTGCCAGCAGCCAACTCCCCCGCACAGATACGCAGTATTTT.

This clone occurred a few times. The V and J genes are TRBV29-1 and TRBJ2-7, with D hard to call. The germline gives CDR1 SQVTM, CDR2 ANQGSEA. There are 12 residues in the CDR3. V shed 2 bases and J shed 0 bases, with 5 bases lying between them. The CDR3 nucleotides are TGCAGCGTTGAACATGACTCCTACGAGCAGTACTTC. Translated, it gives CSVEHDSYEQYF.

The chain uses TRBV30 and TRBJ2-7, with D possibly matching TRBD1 (6 bases). CDR3 size: 13 residues. The germline CDR1 and CDR2 sequences are GTSNPN and SVGIG (reference sequence). Trimming took off 0 bases at V and 7 bases at J, with 13 bases between the two ends. Written as DNA, the CDR3 is TGTGCCTGGAGTGTAAGGGTAAGGGGGGAGCAGTACTTC. This encodes CAWSVRVRGEQYF.

The rearrangement joins TRBV6-5 to TRBJ2-5; D may correspond to TRBD1 or TRBD2 (5 bases each). This CDR3 has 13 residues. With 6 bases removed from V and 1 base from J, the gap between germline ends came to 9 bases. The germline CDR1 and CDR2 sequences are MNHEY and SVGAGI. DNA of the CDR3: TGTGCCAGCAGGACTACAGGCCAAGAGACCCAGTACTTC. Its translation is CASRTTGQETQYF.

Here the CDR3 DNA reads TGCGCCAGCAGCCCAGGACAACTAGCGGGAGTCGCAGATACGCAGTATTTT. Its translation: CASSPGQLAGVADTQYF. J is TRBJ2-3 and V is TRBV5-1; 11 bases are a match to TRBD2. After removal of 4 bases from V and 4 bases from J, the junction contained 11 bases not matched to a gene. This CDR3 comprises 17 residues. The germline CDR1 and CDR2 sequences are SGHRS and YFSETQ.

This clone was found a few times. V is TRBV2 and J is TRBJ2-1; D unresolved. This CDR3 is built from 14 residues. Trimming stripped 3 bases from V and 6 bases from J, with 12 bases between. Germline lookup yields CDR1 SNHLY and CDR2 FYNNEI. The CDR3 DNA reads TGTGCCAGCAGTGAGGCGTTACGGAGCAATGAGCAGTTCTTC. Protein sequence: CASSEALRSNEQFF.

In its sample, this clone was seen a few times. V is TRBV6-6 and J is TRBJ1-6; D call uncertain. The length of the CDR3 is 13 residues. CDR1 and CDR2 (germline): MNHNY, SVGAGI (reference sequence). The V end was cut by 0 bases, the J end by 5 bases, with 2 bases between. The CDR3 nucleotides read TGTGCCAGCAGTTACTCTGATAATTCACCCCTCCACTTT. Its translation is CASSYSDNSPLHF.

In this sample, this clone turned up a few times. V and J are TRBV30 and TRBJ1-5, with D possibly being TRBD1 (5 bases). V lost 4 bases to trimming and J lost 5 bases, with 12 bases between them. The CDR3 length is 13 residues. Germline lookup yields CDR1 GTSNPN and CDR2 SVGIG (reference sequence). CDR3 amino acids: CAWTRGADQPQHF. In DNA, the CDR3 is TGTGCCTGGACCCGAGGGGCCGATCAGCCCCAGCATTTT.

This clone was seen more than once but under ten times. The V gene is TRBV18, the J gene TRBJ1-5, with D perhaps TRBD1 (5 bases). The CDR3 loop spans 14 amino acids. The V end lost 5 bases, the J end lost 7 bases, and 15 bases lay between the germline ends. CDR1 and CDR2 (germline): KGHSH, LQKENI. The CDR3 DNA reads TGTGCCAGCTCAGGATCGCAGGGCTTGCAGCCCCAGCATTTT. Its translation: CASSGSQGLQPQHF.

V gene TRBV29-1 combines with J gene TRBJ2-5; D uncertain. The germline gives CDR1 SQVTM, CDR2 ANQGSEA. This CDR3 has 13 residues. V was pared by 4 bases and J by 3 bases, with 12 bases between. The CDR3 loop is CSVGFALKETQYF. DNA of the CDR3: TGCAGCGTTGGCTTCGCTCTGAAAGAGACCCAGTACTTC.

The gene calls are TRBV28 and TRBJ1-4; 8 bases agree with TRBD1. Germline trimming cut 6 bases from V and 3 bases from J; bases unmatched to any gene: 6. The CDR3 consists of 15 residues. CDR1 MDHEN and CDR2 SYDVKM come from the germline V gene. CDR3 nucleotides: TGTGCCAGCAGCTCAGGGGGCGCCTCTAATGAAAAACTGTTTTTT. As protein: CASSSGGASNEKLFF. Looking up the rest from reference TRBV28 and TRBJ1-4 gives the full variable domain: DVKVTQSSRYLVKRTGEKVFLECVQDMDHENMFWYRQDPGLGLRLIYFSYDVKMKEKGDIPEGYSVSREKKERFSLILESASTNQTSMYLCASSSGGASNEKLFFGSGTQLSVL.